These T cell receptor beta chains were read from a single sample in a study of T cell responses to AZD1222 COVID-19 vaccine. This table comes from immunoSEQ multiplex PCR, and its TCRdb copy is limited to in-frame clones, with some not included. The sample comprises 75,000 to 100,000 clones, approximately 91% of which are singletons, and 2.8% rests with the top ten. Sequenced here: peripheral blood, sampled on day 0 of AZD1222 vaccination. All receptors derive from an adult in good health. CDR3s include the opening cysteine and the closing phenylalanine or tryptophan. Each record gives: V gene, clone size, J gene, D gene, CDR3 protein, CDR3 DNA. A D gene is named only where the DNA matches it firmly. A clone size is listed for some rows: how often the clone was seen (once, few, many), or a class if it is expanded.

TRBV15	-	TRBJ2-1	-	CATSRVSSDYNEQFF	TGTGCCACCAGCAGAGTTAGCTCGGATTACAATGAGCAGTTCTTC
TRBV12-2	-	TRBJ2-7	-	CASLPEGVDYEQYF	TGTGCAAGTCTCCCCGAGGGGGTGGACTACGAGCAGTACTTC
TRBV6-5	-	TRBJ2-1	-	CASSYSLGTPNEQFF	TGTGCCAGCAGTTACTCTTTGGGGACTCCAAATGAGCAGTTCTTC
TRBV7-9	-	TRBJ1-5	-	CASSPAGTSNQPQHF	TGTGCCAGCAGCCCAGCCGGGACTAGCAATCAGCCCCAGCATTTT
TRBV9	-	TRBJ1-3	-	CASSVVGISGNTIYF	TGTGCCAGCAGCGTAGTAGGAATCTCTGGAAACACCATATATTTT
TRBV5-5	-	TRBJ1-4	-	CASSFSGAVEKLFF	TGTGCCAGCAGCTTCAGCGGGGCCGTGGAAAAACTGTTTTTT
TRBV15	-	TRBJ1-6	TRBD1	CATSRVTGDPLHF	TGTGCCACCAGCAGAGTAACAGGGGACCCCCTCCACTTT
TRBV11-2	-	TRBJ1-1	-	CASSSDRWNTEAFF	TGTGCCAGCAGCTCTGACAGGTGGAACACTGAAGCTTTCTTT
TRBV28	few	TRBJ1-2	TRBD1	CASRPTGWYGYTF	TGTGCCAGCAGACCGACAGGGTGGTATGGCTACACCTTC
TRBV11-2	-	TRBJ1-4	-	CASSLEGSQPNEKLFF	TGTGCCAGCAGCTTAGAGGGGAGCCAACCTAATGAAAAACTGTTTTTT
TRBV4-2	-	TRBJ1-5	-	CASSQVFTEVNQPQHF	TGTGCCAGCAGCCAAGTTTTCACGGAGGTGAATCAGCCCCAGCATTTT
TRBV19	-	TRBJ1-2	-	CASNKGRSYGYTF	TGTGCCAGTAACAAGGGGCGGAGCTATGGCTACACCTTC
TRBV13	-	TRBJ2-1	-	CASSLGTLVRNEQFF	TGTGCCAGCAGCTTAGGAACACTAGTTAGGAATGAGCAGTTCTTC
TRBV3-1/TRBV3-2	-	TRBJ1-4	-	CASSQGDWGSNEKLFF	TGTGCCAGCAGCCAAGGCGATTGGGGGTCTAATGAAAAACTGTTTTTT
TRBV6-5	-	TRBJ1-2	-	CASGADYGYTF	TGTGCCAGCGGGGCCGACTATGGCTACACCTTC
TRBV13	few	TRBJ2-7	-	CASSLGSVDYEQYF	TGTGCCAGCAGCTTAGGCTCGGTGGACTACGAGCAGTACTTC
TRBV18	-	TRBJ2-1	TRBD2	CASSPVSGGAKDEQFF	TGTGCCAGCTCACCAGTTAGCGGGGGGGCTAAGGATGAGCAGTTCTTC
TRBV7-6	-	TRBJ2-2	TRBD2	CASSPAAGLNTGELFF	TGTGCCAGCAGTCCCGCAGCGGGACTCAACACCGGGGAGCTGTTTTTT
TRBV7-9	-	TRBJ1-2	TRBD1	CASSLTGASGYTF	TGTGCCAGCAGTCTGACAGGGGCCAGCGGCTACACCTTC
TRBV19	-	TRBJ2-1	-	CASSMTGLTKQNEQFF	TGTGCCAGTAGTATGACAGGCCTCACCAAACAAAATGAGCAGTTCTTC
TRBV25-1	-	TRBJ1-6	-	CASSERREGSRYSPLHF	TGTGCCAGCAGTGAACGAAGGGAGGGATCCAGATATTCACCCCTCCACTTT
TRBV29-1	-	TRBJ1-2	TRBD1	CSVEESGTVYGYTF	TGCAGCGTTGAAGAATCCGGGACAGTCTATGGCTACACCTTC
TRBV7-9	-	TRBJ1-1	-	CASSPLGNTEAFF	TGTGCCAGCAGTCCTCTGGGAAACACTGAAGCTTTCTTT
TRBV4-1	-	TRBJ2-4	TRBD2	CASSQVSSGTAAKNIQYF	TGCGCCAGCAGCCAAGTTAGTAGCGGGACGGCAGCCAAAAACATTCAGTACTTC
TRBV28	once	TRBJ1-2	-	CASSYRNYGYTF	TGTGCCAGCAGTTACCGTAACTATGGCTACACCTTC
TRBV12-3/TRBV12-4	once	TRBJ1-2	-	CASSLDGMGGYTF	TGTGCCAGCAGTTTAGATGGGATGGGTGGCTACACCTTC
TRBV7-3	-	TRBJ2-5	-	CASSLGIQETQYF	TGTGCCAGCAGCTTAGGTATCCAAGAGACCCAGTACTTC
TRBV7-9	once	TRBJ2-1	TRBD1	CASSLRGTGESRPFF	TGTGCCAGCAGCTTAAGGGGGACAGGGGAGAGTAGACCCTTCTTC
TRBV30	-	TRBJ1-4	-	CAWSLGGLSEKLFF	TGTGCCTGGAGTCTGGGTGGGTTGAGTGAAAAACTGTTTTTT
TRBV5-6	-	TRBJ1-6	-	CASSSFALVSPLHF	TGTGCCAGCAGCTCCTTTGCCCTGGTTTCACCCCTCCACTTT
TRBV9	-	TRBJ2-7	TRBD2	CASSAAGEYEQYF	TGTGCCAGCAGCGCAGCGGGGGAGTACGAGCAGTACTTC
TRBV12-3/TRBV12-4	few	TRBJ2-1	-	CASSRSGYNEQFF	TGTGCCAGCAGCCGGTCCGGGTACAATGAGCAGTTCTTC
TRBV6-2/TRBV6-3	-	TRBJ2-3	TRBD2	CASSLGLAYTDTQYF	TGTGCCAGCAGTCTTGGACTAGCCTACACAGATACGCAGTATTTT
TRBV18	-	TRBJ1-1	-	CASSPGAQGAGTEAFF	TGTGCCAGCTCTCCCGGGGCTCAGGGAGCGGGCACTGAAGCTTTCTTT
TRBV4-2	-	TRBJ1-6	TRBD1	CASSPRTGGWDSPLHF	TGTGCCAGCAGCCCTCGGACAGGGGGCTGGGATTCACCCCTCCACTTT
TRBV2	-	TRBJ1-6	TRBD1	CASSLRGRNSPLHF	TGTGCCAGCAGTCTCAGGGGGCGTAATTCACCCCTCCACTTT
TRBV28	-	TRBJ1-1	TRBD1	CASSFQGAGRTEAFF	TGTGCCAGCAGTTTCCAGGGGGCGGGAAGGACTGAAGCTTTCTTT
TRBV5-1	-	TRBJ1-2	-	CASSLAAGGDGYTF	TGCGCCAGCAGCTTGGCTGCTGGGGGCGATGGCTACACCTTC
TRBV9	-	TRBJ2-3	-	CASSVEMEREDTQYF	TGTGCCAGCAGCGTAGAGATGGAAAGGGAGGATACGCAGTATTTT
TRBV19	-	TRBJ1-5	-	CASSTGSNQPQHF	TGTGCCAGTAGCACTGGAAGTAATCAGCCCCAGCATTTT
TRBV30	-	TRBJ1-6	-	CAWSVWVGGNSPLHF	TGTGCCTGGAGTGTATGGGTCGGAGGCAATTCACCCCTCCACTTT
TRBV15	-	TRBJ1-1	TRBD1	CATSEPTTGRGPNTEAFF	TGTGCCACCAGCGAGCCCACGACAGGGAGAGGGCCGAACACTGAAGCTTTCTTT
TRBV7-9	-	TRBJ1-4	-	CASSLGRENEKLFF	TGTGCCAGCAGCTTGGGACGGGAGAATGAAAAACTGTTTTTT
TRBV6-2/TRBV6-3	-	TRBJ2-7	-	CASSLANEQYF	TGTGCCAGCAGCCTGGCCAACGAGCAGTACTTC
TRBV11-3	-	TRBJ1-1	-	CASRGGGTEAFF	TGTGCCAGCAGGGGAGGAGGCACTGAAGCTTTCTTT
TRBV11-1	-	TRBJ1-1	-	CASSPGGQGPEAFF	TGTGCCAGCAGCCCAGGCGGGCAGGGCCCTGAAGCTTTCTTT
TRBV28	-	TRBJ1-6	-	CASSSQGNSPLHF	TGTGCCAGCAGTTCACAGGGAAATTCACCCCTCCACTTT
TRBV5-6	-	TRBJ1-2	-	CASSSGFRDYGYTF	TGTGCCAGCAGTTCAGGATTCAGGGACTATGGCTACACCTTC
TRBV3-1/TRBV3-2	-	TRBJ1-4	TRBD1	CASSPYPGTGEEKLFF	TGTGCCAGCAGCCCATATCCTGGGACAGGGGAGGAAAAACTGTTTTTT
TRBV28	-	TRBJ1-2	TRBD1	CASSPQDRVGGYTF	TGTGCCAGCAGTCCACAAGACAGGGTCGGTGGCTACACCTTC
TRBV6-1	-	TRBJ1-5	-	CASSEATQGGQPQHF	TGTGCCAGCAGTGAAGCGACACAGGGCGGGCAGCCCCAGCATTTT
TRBV11-2	-	TRBJ1-2	-	CASSFVGGAWYGYTF	TGTGCCAGCAGTTTTGTGGGGGGCGCCTGGTATGGCTACACCTTC
TRBV6-5	-	TRBJ2-3	-	CASSYGYHTDTQYF	TGTGCCAGCAGTTACGGCTATCACACAGATACGCAGTATTTT
TRBV7-8	-	TRBJ1-5	TRBD1	CASSLDRGTQPQHF	TGTGCCAGCAGCTTAGACAGGGGAACGCAGCCCCAGCATTTT
TRBV5-1	-	TRBJ2-2	TRBD2	CASSLTAGTNTGELFF	TGCGCCAGCAGCTTGACAGCGGGGACTAACACCGGGGAGCTGTTTTTT